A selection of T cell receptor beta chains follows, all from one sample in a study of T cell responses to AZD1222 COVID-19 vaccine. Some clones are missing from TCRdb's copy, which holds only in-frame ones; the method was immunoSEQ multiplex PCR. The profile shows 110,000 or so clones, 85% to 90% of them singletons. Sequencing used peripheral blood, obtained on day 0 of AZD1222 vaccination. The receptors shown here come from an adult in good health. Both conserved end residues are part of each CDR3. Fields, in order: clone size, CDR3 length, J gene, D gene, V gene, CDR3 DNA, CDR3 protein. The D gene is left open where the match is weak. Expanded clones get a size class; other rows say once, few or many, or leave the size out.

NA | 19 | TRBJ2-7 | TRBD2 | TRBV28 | TGTGCCAGCAGTTTATTATTCCGGGGGGTTAGCGGGAGGGCGAATGAGCAGTACTTC | CASSLLFRGVSGRANEQYF
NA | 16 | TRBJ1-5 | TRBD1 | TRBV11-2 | TGTGCCAGCAGCTTATCCCTACAGGGGTTGGGTCAGCCCCAGCATTTT | CASSLSLQGLGQPQHF
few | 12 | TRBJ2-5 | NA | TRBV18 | TGTGCCAGCTCCCCGGGTCAAGAGACCCAGTACTTC | CASSPGQETQYF
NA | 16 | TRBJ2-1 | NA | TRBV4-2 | TGTGCCAGCAGCCAGCCCACCCAAAGCTCCTACAATGAGCAGTTCTTC | CASSQPTQSSYNEQFF
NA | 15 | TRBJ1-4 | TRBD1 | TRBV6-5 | TGTGCCAGCAGTAAGCCCGGGACAGGGAATGAAAAACTGTTTTTT | CASSKPGTGNEKLFF
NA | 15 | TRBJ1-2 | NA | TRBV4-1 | TGCGCCAGCAGCCGAGGGGACACTCAAGGCGGGGGCTACACCTTC | CASSRGDTQGGGYTF
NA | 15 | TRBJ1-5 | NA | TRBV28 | TGTGCCAGCAGTCCCGGACTACTTTTGAATCAGCCCCAGCATTTT | CASSPGLLLNQPQHF
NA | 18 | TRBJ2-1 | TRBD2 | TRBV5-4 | TGTGCCAGCAGCTGGGGTCTAGCGGGGGCCCTAAGAAATAATGAGCAGTTCTTC | CASSWGLAGALRNNEQFF
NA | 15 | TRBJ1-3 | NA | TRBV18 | TGTGCCAGCTCACCGGCATTGGACTCTGGAAACACCATATATTTT | CASSPALDSGNTIYF
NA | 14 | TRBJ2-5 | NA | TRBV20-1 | TGCAGTGCTAGTCGGTGGGGGGAAAGGGAGACCCAGTACTTC | CSASRWGERETQYF
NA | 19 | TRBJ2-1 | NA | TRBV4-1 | TGCGCCAGCAGCCAAGAGGCTGGGAGTGAAGGGGTTTGGGGGAATGAGCAGTTCTTC | CASSQEAGSEGVWGNEQFF
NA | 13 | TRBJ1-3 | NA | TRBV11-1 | TGTGCCAGCAGCTTAAGGTCCGGAAACACCATATATTTT | CASSLRSGNTIYF
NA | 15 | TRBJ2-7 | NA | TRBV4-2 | TGTGCCAGCAGCCAAGGTCGCGGGGCCCCCTACGAGCAGTACTTC | CASSQGRGAPYEQYF
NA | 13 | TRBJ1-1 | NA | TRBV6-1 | TGTGCCAGCAGTGAAGTTCGGGGGACTGAAGCTTTCTTT | CASSEVRGTEAFF
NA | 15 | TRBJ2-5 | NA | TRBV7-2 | TGTGCCAGCAGCTCCTCCTGGTGGACGCAAGAGACCCAGTACTTC | CASSSSWWTQETQYF
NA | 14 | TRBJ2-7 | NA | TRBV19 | TGTGCCAGTAGCTTAACGACCCGCAACAACGAGCAGTACTTC | CASSLTTRNNEQYF
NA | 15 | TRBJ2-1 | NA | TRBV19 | TGTGCCAGTAGTACGCGCGTTCACTCCTACAATGAGCAGTTCTTC | CASSTRVHSYNEQFF
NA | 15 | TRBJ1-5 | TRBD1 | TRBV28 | TGTGCCAGCAATACTGCGGACAGGTGGACTCAGCCCCAGCATTTT | CASNTADRWTQPQHF
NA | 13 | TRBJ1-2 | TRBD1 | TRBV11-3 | TGTGCCGTATGGGACAGGGATGATCATGGCTACACCTTC | CAVWDRDDHGYTF
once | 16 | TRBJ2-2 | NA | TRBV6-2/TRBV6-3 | TGTGCCAGCAGTTACTCGAGTGGTATGACTACCGGGGAGCTGTTTTTT | CASSYSSGMTTGELFF
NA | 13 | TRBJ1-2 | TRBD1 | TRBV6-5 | TGTGCCAGCCGAGAGGGACAGGGGAATGGCTACACCTTC | CASREGQGNGYTF
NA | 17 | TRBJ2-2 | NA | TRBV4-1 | TGCGCCAGCAGCCATTCGGACTCGACCTTGAACACCGGGGAGCTGTTTTTT | CASSHSDSTLNTGELFF
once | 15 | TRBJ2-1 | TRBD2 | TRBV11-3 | TGTGCCAGCAGCCGCGATACTAGCGGATACAATGAGCAGTTCTTC | CASSRDTSGYNEQFF
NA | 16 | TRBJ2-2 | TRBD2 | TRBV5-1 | TGCGCCAGCAGCCCGACTAGCGGGAGTAGGACCGGGGAGCTGTTTTTT | CASSPTSGSRTGELFF
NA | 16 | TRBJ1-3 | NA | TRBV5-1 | TGCGCCAGCAGCTTGGAAGGGATTGACTCTGGAAACACCATATATTTT | CASSLEGIDSGNTIYF
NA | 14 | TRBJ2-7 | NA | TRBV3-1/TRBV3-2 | TGTGCCAGCAGCCAAGACCGTGGCGGGTACGAGCAGTACTTC | CASSQDRGGYEQYF
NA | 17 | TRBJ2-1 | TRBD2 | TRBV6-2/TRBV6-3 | TGTGCCAGCACCCCGGGACTAGCGGGTAACTCCTACAATGAGCAGTTCTTC | CASTPGLAGNSYNEQFF
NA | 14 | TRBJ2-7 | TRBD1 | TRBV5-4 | TGTGCCAGCAGCTTGGCGGGACAGGGTAGTAAGCAGTACTTC | CASSLAGQGSKQYF
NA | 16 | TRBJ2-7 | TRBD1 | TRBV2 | TGTGCCAGCAGTGAAATCGGCGCAGGGGGCATCTACGAGCAGTACTTC | CASSEIGAGGIYEQYF
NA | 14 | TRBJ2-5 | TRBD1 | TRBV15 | TGTGCCACCAGCGGGGGACAGGGTCCAGAGACCCAGTACTTC | CATSGGQGPETQYF
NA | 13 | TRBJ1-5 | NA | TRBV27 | TGTGCCAGCAGTTTATGGAGCAATCAGCCCCAGCATTTT | CASSLWSNQPQHF
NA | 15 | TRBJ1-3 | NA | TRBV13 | TGTGCCAGCAGCTTTAGTCCACAGGGCGGAAACACCATATATTTT | CASSFSPQGGNTIYF
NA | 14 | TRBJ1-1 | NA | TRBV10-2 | TGCGCCAGCAGACCGGGACCGATGAACACTGAAGCTTTCTTT | CASRPGPMNTEAFF
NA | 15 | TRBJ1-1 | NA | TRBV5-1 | TGCGCCAGCAGCTTGGCCGGGGGCCCTTTTAGTGAAGCTTTCTTT | CASSLAGGPFSEAFF
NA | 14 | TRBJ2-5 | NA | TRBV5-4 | TGTGCCAGCAGCTTTAAATCAGGGGACGAGACCCAGTACTTC | CASSFKSGDETQYF
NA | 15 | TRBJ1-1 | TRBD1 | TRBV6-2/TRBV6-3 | TGTGCCAGCAGTCACCGACAAGCGACAGGGGACGAAGCTTTCTTT | CASSHRQATGDEAFF
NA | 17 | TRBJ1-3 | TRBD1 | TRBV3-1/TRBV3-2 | TGTGCCAGCAGCCCTAGGGACAGAAGTTCTACTGGAAACACCATATATTTT | CASSPRDRSSTGNTIYF
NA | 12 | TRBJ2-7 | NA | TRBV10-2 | TGCGCCAGCAGCTTGGGGCACTACGAGCAGTACTTC | CASSLGHYEQYF
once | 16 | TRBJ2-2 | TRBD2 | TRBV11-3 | TGTGCCAGCAGCTTAGATTCAACTAGCGGGAGCGGGGAGCTGTTTTTT | CASSLDSTSGSGELFF
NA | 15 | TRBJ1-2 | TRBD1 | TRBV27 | TGTGCCAGCAGTTTCTACCCGACAGGGAACTATGGCTACACCTTC | CASSFYPTGNYGYTF